This T cell receptor beta chain was captured in a study of T cells after yellow fever vaccination. Study context: When fractions had low cell numbers, they were prepared with SMART-Seq v4 Ultra Low Input. Study results and limitations: In post-booster samples, most primary-vaccination clones reappeared (about 95% CD4, 88% CD8). The secondary response showed a weaker magnitude and a faster peak, day 5 versus 15.

This clonotype was counted at least ten times. No antigen is known for it. CDR3 length: 14 amino acids. Germline V gene data show CDR1 as MNHEY and CDR2 as SVGAGI. Losses at the gene ends were 6 bases for V and 3 bases for J; bases not matched to a gene: 6. Using its own MiXCR run on the 5' RACE reads, TCRdb lists one record per CDR3 protein. The data hold 200,000 to 300,000 distinct CDR3 sequences, with approximately 3.5% observed a single time. The specimen comprised PBMCs, sampled 15 days after the yellow fever booster vaccination. The chain joins TRBV6-5 to TRBJ1-2; 8 bases line up with TRBD1. This clonotype was sampled from a man younger than 35 who received the YFV17D yellow fever vaccine. DNA for the CDR3: TGTGCCAGCAGAGTGACAGGGGTTGACTATGGCTACACCTTC. Translated, it gives CASRVTGVDYGYTF.